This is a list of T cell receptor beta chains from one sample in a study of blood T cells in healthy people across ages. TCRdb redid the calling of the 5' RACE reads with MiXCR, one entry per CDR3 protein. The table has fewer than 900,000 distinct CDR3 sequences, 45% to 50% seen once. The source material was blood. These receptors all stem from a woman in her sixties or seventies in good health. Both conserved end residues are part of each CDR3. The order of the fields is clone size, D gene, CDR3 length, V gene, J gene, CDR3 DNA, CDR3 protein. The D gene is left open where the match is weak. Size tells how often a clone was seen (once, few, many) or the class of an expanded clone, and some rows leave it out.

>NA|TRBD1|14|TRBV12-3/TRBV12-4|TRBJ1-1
TGTGCCAGCAGTCGGGACAGGGTGAACACTGAAGCTTTCTTT
CASSRDRVNTEAFF
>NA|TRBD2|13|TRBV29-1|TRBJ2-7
TGCAGCGCGGCAGCGGGAAACTCCTACGAGCAGTACTTC
CSAAAGNSYEQYF
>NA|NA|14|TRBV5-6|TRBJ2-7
TGTGCCAGCAGCTTCACAGACTGGCGGTCCGAGCAGTACTTC
CASSFTDWRSEQYF
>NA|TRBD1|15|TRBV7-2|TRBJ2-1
TGTGCCAGCAGCATAGACAGGGGGCGATCAGTTGAGCAGTTCTTC
CASSIDRGRSVEQFF
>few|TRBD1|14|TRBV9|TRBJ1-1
TGTGCCAGCACCCCTGGGACAGCTAACACTGAAGCTTTCTTT
CASTPGTANTEAFF
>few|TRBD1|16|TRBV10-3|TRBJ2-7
TGTGCCATCAGTGCATCCGTCACAGGGGGCGAGGGTGAGCAGTACTTC
CAISASVTGGEGEQYF
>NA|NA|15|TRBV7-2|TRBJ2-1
TGTGCCAGCAGCTTGGATAGCGGCTCCTACAATGAGCAGTTCTTC
CASSLDSGSYNEQFF
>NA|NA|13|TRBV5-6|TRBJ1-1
TGTGCCAGCAGGGTTTGGAAGAACACTGAAGCTTTCTTT
CASRVWKNTEAFF
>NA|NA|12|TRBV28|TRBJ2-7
TGTGCCAGCATGGGCAGATTCTACGAGCAGTACTTC
CASMGRFYEQYF
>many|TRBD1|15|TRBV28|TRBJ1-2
TGTGCCAGCAGTACGGGACAGGTCAGCTACTATGGCTACACCTTC
CASSTGQVSYYGYTF
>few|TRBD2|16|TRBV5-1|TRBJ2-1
TGCGCCAGCAGCCCCAGACTAGCGGGAGGAATGAATGAGCAGTTCTTC
CASSPRLAGGMNEQFF
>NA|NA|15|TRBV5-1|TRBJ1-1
TGCGCCAGCAGCTTGGACGGGAGAATGAACACTGAAGCTTTCTTT
CASSLDGRMNTEAFF
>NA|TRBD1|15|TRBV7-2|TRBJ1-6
TGTGCCAGCAGCTTAGCGGCAGGGGGCCGCTCACCCCTCCACTTT
CASSLAAGGRSPLHF
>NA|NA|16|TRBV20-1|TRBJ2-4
TGCAGTGCTAGAGTTCAGGGCCAGGCGGCCAAAAACATTCAGTACTTC
CSARVQGQAAKNIQYF
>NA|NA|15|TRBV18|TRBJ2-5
TGTGCCAGCTCACCACGGGGGGCCGATCTGGGAGAGCAGTACTTC
CASSPRGADLGEQYF
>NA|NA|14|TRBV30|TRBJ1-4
TGTGCCTGGACCGGGCTAGCAACTAATGAAAAACTGTTTTTT
CAWTGLATNEKLFF
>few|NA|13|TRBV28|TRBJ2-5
TGTGCCAGCATTTCCCAGGGGGGGGAGACCCAGTACTTC
CASISQGGETQYF
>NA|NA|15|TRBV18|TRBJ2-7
TGTGCCAGCTCACCACAGAAACTGGTCACCTACGAGCAGTACTTC
CASSPQKLVTYEQYF
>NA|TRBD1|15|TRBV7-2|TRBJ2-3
TGTGCCAGCAGCGGTGGGGGACAGGGGACAGATACGCAGTATTTT
CASSGGGQGTDTQYF
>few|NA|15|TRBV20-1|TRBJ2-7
TGCAGTGCTAGAAGGTGGGGGGATAGTTCCTACGAGCAGTACTTC
CSARRWGDSSYEQYF
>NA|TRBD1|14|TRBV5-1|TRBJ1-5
TGCGCCAGCAGCTTGGGGACAGGGCCTCAGCCCCAGCATTTT
CASSLGTGPQPQHF
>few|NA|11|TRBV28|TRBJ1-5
TGTGCCAGCAGTCAATATCAGCCCCAGCATTTT
CASSQYQPQHF
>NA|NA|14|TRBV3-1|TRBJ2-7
TGTGCCAGCAGCCATGTCTGGAGCTCCTACGAGCAGTACTTC
CASSHVWSSYEQYF